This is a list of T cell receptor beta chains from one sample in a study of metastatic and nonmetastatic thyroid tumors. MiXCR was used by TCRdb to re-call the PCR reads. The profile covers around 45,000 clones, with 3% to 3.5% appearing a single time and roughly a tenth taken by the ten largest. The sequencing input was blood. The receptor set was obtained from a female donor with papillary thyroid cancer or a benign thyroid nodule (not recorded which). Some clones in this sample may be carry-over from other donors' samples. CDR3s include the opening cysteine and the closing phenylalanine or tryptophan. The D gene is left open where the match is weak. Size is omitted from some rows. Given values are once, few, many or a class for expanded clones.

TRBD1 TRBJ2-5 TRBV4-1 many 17 TGCGCCAGCAGCCATACCGGGACAGGGGGCGCCAAAGAGACCCAGTACTTC CASSHTGTGGAKETQYF
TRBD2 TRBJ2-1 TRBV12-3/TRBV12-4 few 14 TGTGCCAGCACCGACAGCGGGGTGATCAATGAGCAGTTCTTC CASTDSGVINEQFF
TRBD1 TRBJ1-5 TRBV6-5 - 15 TGCGCCAGCAGTTATTCGGGACAGGGTGGGCAGCCCCAGGATTTT CASSYSGQGGQPQDF
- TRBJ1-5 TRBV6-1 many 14 TGTGCCAGCAGTTACGGCAGGGGCAATCAGCCCCAGCATTTT CASSYGRGNQPQHF
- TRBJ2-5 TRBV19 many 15 TGTGCCAGTAGTATAGCGGATACGTACCAAGAGACCCAGTACTTC CASSIADTYQETQYF
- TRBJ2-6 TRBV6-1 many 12 TGTGCCACCGAGGGTGGGGCCAACGTCCTGACTTTC CATEGGANVLTF
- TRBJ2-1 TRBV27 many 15 TGTGCCAGCAGTTTAGTCAGCCCATACTACAATGAGCAGTTCTTC CASSLVSPYYNEQFF
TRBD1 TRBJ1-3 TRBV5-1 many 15 TGCGCCAGCAGCCCCGGGACAGCCTCTGGAAACACCATATATTTT CASSPGTASGNTIYF
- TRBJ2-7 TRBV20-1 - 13 TGCAGTGCTAGTTTTCAGGCAGGGGACGAGCAGTACTTC CSASFQAGDEQYF
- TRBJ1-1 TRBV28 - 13 TGTGCCAGCAGTTACGAACGGGACGCTGAAGCTTTCTTT CASSYERDAEAFF
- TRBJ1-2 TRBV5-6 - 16 TGTGCCAGCAGCGCCCTGGGCGCGGCGAACCGGGGGGGCTACACCTTC CASSALGAANRGGYTF
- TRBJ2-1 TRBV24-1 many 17 TGTGCCACCGCGGGGGGCTCCGGGACAGACACCTACAATGAGCAGTTCTTC CATAGGSGTDTYNEQFF
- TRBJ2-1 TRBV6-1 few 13 TGTGCCAGCAGTAGGTTACGGGAGAATGAGCAGTTCTTC CASSRLRENEQFF
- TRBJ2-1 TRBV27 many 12 TGTGCCAGCTTTTCGAGTAGCTATGAGCAGTTCTTC CASFSSSYEQFF
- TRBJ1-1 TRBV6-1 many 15 TGTGCCAGCAGTCAATCGACCCCTGGGAACACTGAAGCTTTCTTT CASSQSTPGNTEAFF
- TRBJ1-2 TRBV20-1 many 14 TGCAGTGCTAGAGATTTGGGGCGTCACTATGGCTACACCTTC CSARDLGRHYGYTF
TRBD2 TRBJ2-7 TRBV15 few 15 TGTGCCACCAGCAGGTCGCTAGCGGGAGGTTACGAGCAGTACTTC CATSRSLAGGYEQYF
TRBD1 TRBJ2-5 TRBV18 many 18 TGTGCCAGCTCACCAAGGGAAGGGACAGGGGTTAGTCAAGAGACCCAGTACTTC CASSPREGTGVSQETQYF
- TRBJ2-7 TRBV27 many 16 TGTGCCAGCAGTTTAGTAGGTGGGCAGGGGGAGGTCGAGCAGTACTTC CASSLVGGQGEVEQYF
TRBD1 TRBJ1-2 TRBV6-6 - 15 TGTGCCAGCAGTTATTCGGTCGGGACAGGGTATGGCTACACCTTC CASSYSVGTGYGYTF
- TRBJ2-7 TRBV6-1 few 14 TGTGCCAGCAGGAATAGGGGGGGGGCCCACGAGCAGTACTTC CASRNRGGAHEQYF
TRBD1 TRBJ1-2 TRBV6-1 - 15 TGTGCCAGCAGTATGCCGGACAGGAGTTATGATGGCTACACCTTC CASSMPDRSYDGYTF
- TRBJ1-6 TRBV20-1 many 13 TGCAGTGCTAGTTTTTCGGGAAATTCACCCCTCCACTTT CSASFSGNSPLHF
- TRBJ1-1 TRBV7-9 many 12 TGTGCCAGCGCAGCTATGAACACTGAAGCTTTCTTT CASAAMNTEAFF
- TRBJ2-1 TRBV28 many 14 TGTGCCAGCAGTTTAGTCAGCTCCTACAATGAGCAGTTCTTC CASSLVSSYNEQFF
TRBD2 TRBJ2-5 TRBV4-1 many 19 TGCGCCAGCAGTCTAAGGACTAGCGGCCCATTAGATCACCAAGAGACCCAGTACTTC CASSLRTSGPLDHQETQYF
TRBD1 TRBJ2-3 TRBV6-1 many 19 TGTGCCAGCAGTGCCCTACCCCCCCGACAGGGGGGAGGCACAGATACGCAGTATTTT CASSALPPRQGGGTDTQYF